This TCR beta chain was sequenced during a study of T cell clonotyping in hematopoietic cell transplantation. The V gene end was trimmed by 6 bases and the J gene end by 9 bases; junction bases not matched to a gene: 15. The CDR3 totals 16 residues. Germline V CDR1 and CDR2: MNHEY, SMNVEV (reference sequence). Using immunoSEQ multiplex PCR, the repertoire was profiled, and TCRdb retains in-frame clones only, with some absent. The sample has under 5,000 clones, nearly 70% seen once. V is TRBV27 and J is TRBJ2-1; TRBD2 agrees at 9 bases. This clonotype was sampled from a male patient aged 55-69 years who had an allogeneic stem cell transplant, so the T cells may come from the graft donor. Some clones in this sample may be carry-over from other donors' samples. The sample in question was PBMCs, obtained 100 days after allogeneic stem cell transplant. In nucleotides, the CDR3 is TGTGCCAGCAGACCCCGCCTGGCGGGGGGGCGTTCTGAGCAGTTCTTC. It translates to CASRPRLAGGRSEQFF.